This entry is about one T cell receptor beta chain. The table lists this clonotype with many counts. No cognate antigen has been identified for it. Per-base quality was not reported, and no clone a single base away is much larger than it. This entry comes from a study of T-cell reconstitution after alpha-beta-depleted transplantation in children listed by TCRdb under 2016. Study-wide context: Using TCR repertoire profiling, the study quantitatively followed how T-cell immune reconstitution unfolded in children after TCRalphabeta/CD19-depleted allogeneic hematopoietic cell transplantation. Here is what the overall study found, with its caveats: The apparently early recovery of alphabetaT-cell counts about two months after transplant reportedly depended on only several hundred rapidly expanded clones that came from non-depleted graft cells. The frequencies of hyperexpanded clones fell over the following months, and after one year, T-cell counts and TCRbeta diversity were mostly attributed to newly produced T cells. In some patients, the high TCRbeta diversity seen at day 60 was put down to recipient T cells and intrathymic progenitors that had survived conditioning.

For this chain, trimming is 0 bases at the V end and 2 bases at the J end, and the number of junction bases without a gene match is 9. The germline V gene (reference sequence) sets CDR1 to LNHNV and CDR2 to YYDKDF. The CDR3 runs 18 residues from the cysteine to the phenylalanine. Here the CDR3 DNA is all that survives: 54 bases in frame from base 1. The intended sense of this specimen's treatment or condition label: allogeneic hematopoietic cell transplantation with graft depleted of TCRalphabeta T cells and CD19 B cells. The transplant recipients were children given TCRalphabeta/CD19-depleted allogeneic hematopoietic cell grafts. The library was produced with PCR. These reads were obtained on an Illumina HiSeq 2500. TCR libraries were prepared with molecular barcoding, using unique molecular identifiers to normalize TCRbeta repertoire quantification. TCRdb's own reprocessing of the public reads used fastp at Q25 and MiXCR and kept productive beta chains. CDR3 protein duplicates are merged, each entry listing the most common genes and DNA. The table for this sample lists some 550,000 distinct CDR3 sequences; roughly 24% of them were counted only once. The top ten clonotypes cover 14% of the sample.

The input for sequencing was PBMCs, mostly from graft donor cells, taken 360 days after TCRalphabeta/CD19-depleted stem cell transplant. The rearranged segments are TRBV15 and TRBJ2-7, with 11 middle bases fitting TRBD1. The TCR originated in a boy less than two years old who had a stem cell transplant for acute myeloid leukemia, so the T cells may come from the graft donor. CDR3 region: CATSRDPLGQGVPYEQYF. The DNA is as follows: TGTGCCACCAGCAGAGACCCCCTGGGACAGGGGGTCCCCTACGAGCAGTACTTC.